The next 14 T cell receptor beta chains were all read from a single sample in a study of glioma-infiltrating T cells after dendritic cell vaccination. Stated time point: after dendritic cell vaccination, including at tumor progression/relapse. Using immunoSEQ multiplex PCR, the repertoire was profiled, and TCRdb retains in-frame clones only, with some absent. The data hold tens of thousands of clones, with 85% to 90% observed a single time. Sample: blood, taken after dendritic cell vaccination. These receptor sequences come from a human donor with glioblastoma.

The gene calls are TRBV6-5 and TRBJ2-3, with 8 bases identical to TRBD2. Germline lookup yields CDR1 MNHEY and CDR2 SVGAGI. There are 16 residues in the CDR3. The junction had 8 bases not matched to a gene; V was cut back by 0 bases and J by 6 bases. The chain's CDR3 is CASSYSAGGAWDTQYF. CDR3 in DNA: TGTGCCAGCAGTTACTCAGCCGGGGGGGCTTGGGATACGCAGTATTTT.

In DNA, the CDR3 is TGTGCCAGCAGCTTAGCCATTGCGGACAAGGGACTAGCCTTAAGGACCCAGTACTTC. It translates to CASSLAIADKGLALRTQYF. J is TRBJ2-5 and V is TRBV7-8; 9 nucleotides match TRBD2. CDR3 length: 19 residues. V shed 0 bases and J 7 bases; nucleotides not matched to a gene: 18. The germline V gene encodes CDR1 SGHVS and CDR2 FQNEAQ.

The chain links TRBV6-5 to TRBJ1-1, with D uncertain. The CDR3 is made up of 13 amino acids. CDR1 is MNHEY, CDR2 SVGAGI, per germline. The ends were cut back, 5 bases at V and 1 base at J, with 8 bases in the middle. The CDR3 DNA reads TGTGCCAGCAGTGAAGTCGGGAACACTGAAGCTTTCTTT. This codes for CASSEVGNTEAFF.

CDR3 in amino acids: CASSGSQGINIQYF. The CDR3 region has the DNA TGTGCCAGCAGTGGATCCCAGGGGATAAACATTCAGTACTTC. This chain links TRBV2 with TRBJ2-4; weak D call: TRBD1 (6 bases). The CDR3 length is 14 residues. CDR1 and CDR2 (germline): SNHLY, FYNNEI. Between the trimmed V and J ends, which lost 4 bases and 6 bases, there was a span of 13 bases.

The chain couples TRBV7-9 to TRBJ2-3, with D possibly TRBD2 on 5 matching bases. The CDR3 spans 15 residues. Looked up from germline, CDR1 is SEHNR and CDR2 is FQNEAQ (reference sequence). Trimming removed 4 bases from V and 5 bases from J, with 16 bases in between. CDR3 coding DNA: TGTGCCAGCAGCTCCTCTCTCCGGGGTGGAGATACGCAGTATTTT. It yields the protein CASSSSLRGGDTQYF.

The chain joins TRBV5-4 to TRBJ1-6; D is uncertain. V gave up 5 bases and J gave up 10 bases, with 10 bases separating them. This CDR3 has 12 amino acids. From germline, CDR1 is SGHNT and CDR2 YYREEE (reference sequence). CDR3 DNA: TGTGCCAGCAGTGAGGGAAAGTCACCCCTCCACTTT. Amino acids: CASSEGKSPLHF.

The chain recombines TRBV30 with TRBJ2-5; 8 bases align to TRBD2. The germline V gene has CDR1 GTSNPN and CDR2 SVGIG (reference sequence). CDR3 length: 14 residues. After removal of 2 bases from V and 3 bases from J, the junction contained 5 bases not matched to a gene. The CDR3 coding sequence is TGTGCCTGGAGTCAGGGGCGGGGGGAAGAGACCCAGTACTTC. Translated: CAWSQGRGEETQYF.

The chain couples TRBV29-1 to TRBJ2-4, with 7 bases that match TRBD2. The junction had 11 bases not matched to a gene; V was cut back by 4 bases and J by 2 bases. Germline V gives CDR1 SQVTM, CDR2 ANQGSEA. This CDR3 has 16 residues. The CDR3 DNA reads as TGCAGCGTTGGAGTGCAGAGCGGGGTCTCCAAAAACATTCAGTACTTC. Translated, it gives CSVGVQSGVSKNIQYF.

V is TRBV5-1 and J is TRBJ1-5; a possible D gene is TRBD1 (6 bases). The V end lost 2 bases, the J end lost 4 bases, and 10 bases lay between the germline ends. Germline assignment: CDR1 SGHRS and CDR2 YFSETQ. This CDR3 has 14 amino acids. In DNA, the CDR3 is TGCGCCAGCAGCTTACAGGGTTCGAATCAGCCCCAGCATTTT. Protein: CASSLQGSNQPQHF.

V and J are TRBV29-1 and TRBJ1-2; 7 bases match TRBD1. The CDR3 covers 15 residues. J lost 0 bases, V lost 6 bases, and 10 bases had no gene match. CDR1 is SQVTM and CDR2 is ANQGSEA in the germline V gene. The CDR3 loop is CSVQGNVRSNYGYTF. CDR3 in DNA: TGCAGCGTACAGGGGAATGTCCGGTCTAACTATGGCTACACCTTC.

The J gene is TRBJ1-5, the V gene TRBV9; 8 bases align to TRBD1. This CDR3 contains 14 residues. Per the germline V gene, CDR1 is SGDLS and CDR2 is YYNGEE. V lost 4 bases and J lost 2; bases outside the gene matches: 2. CDR3 amino acids: CASSKTGGNQPQHF. For the CDR3, the DNA is TGTGCCAGCAGCAAGACAGGGGGCAATCAGCCCCAGCATTTT.

The genes are TRBV6-5 and TRBJ2-1; 12 nucleotides match TRBD2. Germline trimming cut 2 bases from V and 6 bases from J; bases unmatched to any gene: 2. The CDR3 has 15 amino acids. Germline V lookup: CDR1 MNHEY, CDR2 SVGAGI. The CDR3 reads CASSYPGLAGNEQFF. CDR3 DNA: TGTGCCAGCAGTTACCCGGGACTAGCGGGCAATGAGCAGTTCTTC.

The J gene is TRBJ2-5, the V gene TRBV5-1; 13 bases match TRBD2. Unmatched junction bases numbered 6, after V lost 5 bases and J lost 5 bases. From germline, CDR1 is SGHRS and CDR2 YFSETQ. CDR3 length: 15 residues. The CDR3 spells CASRGGTSGAETQYF. CDR3 nucleotides: TGCGCCAGCAGGGGAGGGACTAGCGGGGCTGAGACCCAGTACTTC. The full variable domain, with the rest looked up from reference TRBV5-1 and TRBJ2-5, is KAGVTQTPRYLIKTRGQQVTLSCSPISGHRSVSWYQQTPGQGLQFLFEYFSETQRNKGNFPGRFSGRQFSNSRSEMNVSTLELGDSALYLCASRGGTSGAETQYFGPGTRLLVL.

This chain uses TRBV6-6 with TRBJ1-5; TRBD1 aligns across 7 bases. Germline lookup yields CDR1 MNHNY and CDR2 SVGAGI (reference sequence). The CDR3 sequence is 16 residues long. The V segment lost 4 bases and the J segment 1 base; nucleotides outside the gene matches: 7. As DNA, the CDR3 is TGTGCCAGCAGTTCCCCACAGGGGAAGAGCAATCAGCCCCAGCATTTT. Residues: CASSSPQGKSNQPQHF.